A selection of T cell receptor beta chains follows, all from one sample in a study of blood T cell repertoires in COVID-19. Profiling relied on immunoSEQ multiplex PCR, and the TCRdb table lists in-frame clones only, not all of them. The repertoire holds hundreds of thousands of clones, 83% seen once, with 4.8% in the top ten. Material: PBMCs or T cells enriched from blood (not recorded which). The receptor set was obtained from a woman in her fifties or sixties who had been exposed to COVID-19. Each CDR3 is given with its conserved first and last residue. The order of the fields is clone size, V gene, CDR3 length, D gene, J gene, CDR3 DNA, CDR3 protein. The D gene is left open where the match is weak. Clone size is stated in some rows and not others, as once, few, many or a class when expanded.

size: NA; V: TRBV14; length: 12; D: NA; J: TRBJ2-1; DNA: TGTGCCAGCAGCCAAATCGGGAATGAGCAGTTCTTC; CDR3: CASSQIGNEQFF
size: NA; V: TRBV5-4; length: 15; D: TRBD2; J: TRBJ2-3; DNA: TGTGCCAGCAGCAGCGGGGATCGGGGCACAGATACGCAGTATTTT; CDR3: CASSSGDRGTDTQYF
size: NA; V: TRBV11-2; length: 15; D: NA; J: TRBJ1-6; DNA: TGTGCCAGCAGCTTAGAAGGAGCGCCTAATTCACCCCTCCACTTT; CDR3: CASSLEGAPNSPLHF
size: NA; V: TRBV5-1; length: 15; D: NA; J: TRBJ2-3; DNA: TGCGCCAGCAGCTTGGCCGGGGGAGGCACAGATACGCAGTATTTT; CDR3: CASSLAGGGTDTQYF
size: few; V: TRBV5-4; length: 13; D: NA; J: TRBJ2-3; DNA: TGTGCCAGCAGCTTGTATACGGGGGATACGCAGTATTTT; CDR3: CASSLYTGDTQYF
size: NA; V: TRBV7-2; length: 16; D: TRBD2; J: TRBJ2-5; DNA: TGTGCCAGCAGTAAGACCGGGACTAGGGGGTCCGGGACCCAGTACTTC; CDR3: CASSKTGTRGSGTQYF
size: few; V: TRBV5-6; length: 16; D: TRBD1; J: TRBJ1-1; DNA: TGTGCCAGCAGCCCTAATCCCGGGACAGGGGGCACTGAAGCTTTCTTT; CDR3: CASSPNPGTGGTEAFF
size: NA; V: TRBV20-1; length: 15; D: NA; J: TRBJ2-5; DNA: TGCAGTGCTAGTTGGGTGGGGGGGCGCGGAGAGACCCAGTACTTC; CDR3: CSASWVGGRGETQYF
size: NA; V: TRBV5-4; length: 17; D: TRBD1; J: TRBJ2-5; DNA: TGTGCCAGCAGCTTGGCCGCCGGGACAGGGAGTCGGGAGACCCAGTACTTC; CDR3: CASSLAAGTGSRETQYF
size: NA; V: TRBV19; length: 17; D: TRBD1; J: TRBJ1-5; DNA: TGTGCCAGTAGTATAGATGGGGCGGGACAGTTTAATCAGCCCCAGCATTTT; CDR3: CASSIDGAGQFNQPQHF
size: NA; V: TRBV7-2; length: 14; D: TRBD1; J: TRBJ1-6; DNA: TGTGCCAGCAGCGTAACAGGGGGAAATTCACCCCTCCACTTT; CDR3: CASSVTGGNSPLHF
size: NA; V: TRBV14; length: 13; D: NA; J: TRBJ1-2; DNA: TGTGCCAGCAGCCCGCTAGACCCGGGGGGCTACACCTTC; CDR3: CASSPLDPGGYTF
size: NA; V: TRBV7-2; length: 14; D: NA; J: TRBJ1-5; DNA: TGTGCCAGCAGCGTCAGACAGAGCAATCAGCCCCAGCATTTT; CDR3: CASSVRQSNQPQHF
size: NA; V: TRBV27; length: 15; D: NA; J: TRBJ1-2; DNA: TGTGCCAGCAGTTCGTCAACAGGGACCACCTATGGCTACACCTTC; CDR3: CASSSSTGTTYGYTF
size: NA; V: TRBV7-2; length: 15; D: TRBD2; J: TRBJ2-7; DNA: TGTGCCAGCAGCTCGAGCGCAGCGGGGGCATACGAGCAGTACTTC; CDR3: CASSSSAAGAYEQYF
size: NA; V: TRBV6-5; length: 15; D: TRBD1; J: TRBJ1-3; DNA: TGTGCCAGCAGGCGACAGGGAATCACTGGAAACACCATATATTTT; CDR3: CASRRQGITGNTIYF
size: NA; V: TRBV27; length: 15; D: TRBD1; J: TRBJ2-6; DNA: TGTGCCAGCAGCGTAGACAGGGCCGAGGCCAACGTCCTGACTTTC; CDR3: CASSVDRAEANVLTF
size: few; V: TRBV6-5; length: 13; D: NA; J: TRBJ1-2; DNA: TGTGCCAGCAAACCATCAGGGCTAGGCGGCTACACCTTC; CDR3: CASKPSGLGGYTF
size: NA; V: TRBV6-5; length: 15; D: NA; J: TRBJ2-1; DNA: TGTGCCAGCAGGCGACAGACCCTAGGAGGGGATGAGCAGTTCTTC; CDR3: CASRRQTLGGDEQFF
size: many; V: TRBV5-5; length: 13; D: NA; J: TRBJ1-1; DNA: TGTGCCAGCAGCCAAGGGGGGAACACTGAAGCTTTCTTT; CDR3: CASSQGGNTEAFF